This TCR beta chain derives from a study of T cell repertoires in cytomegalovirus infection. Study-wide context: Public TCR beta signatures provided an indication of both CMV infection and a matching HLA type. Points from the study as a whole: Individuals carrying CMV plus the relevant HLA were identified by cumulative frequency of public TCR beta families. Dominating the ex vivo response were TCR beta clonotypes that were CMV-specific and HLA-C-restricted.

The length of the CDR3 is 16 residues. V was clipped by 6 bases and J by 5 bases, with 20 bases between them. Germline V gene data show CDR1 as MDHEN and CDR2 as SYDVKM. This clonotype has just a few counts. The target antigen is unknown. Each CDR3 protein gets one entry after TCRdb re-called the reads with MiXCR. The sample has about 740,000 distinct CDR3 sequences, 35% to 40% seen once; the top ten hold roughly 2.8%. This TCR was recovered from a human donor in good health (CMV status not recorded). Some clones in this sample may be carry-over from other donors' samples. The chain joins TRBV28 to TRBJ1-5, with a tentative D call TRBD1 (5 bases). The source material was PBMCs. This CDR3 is CASSRKGTAGYQPQHF. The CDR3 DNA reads TGTGCCAGCAGCCGAAAAGGGACCGCCGGTTATCAGCCCCAGCATTTT. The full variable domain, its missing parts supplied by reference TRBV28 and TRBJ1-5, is DVKVTQSSRYLVKRTGEKVFLECVQDMDHENMFWYRQDPGLGLRLIYFSYDVKMKEKGDIPEGYSVSREKKERFSLILESASTNQTSMYLCASSRKGTAGYQPQHFGDGTRLSIL.